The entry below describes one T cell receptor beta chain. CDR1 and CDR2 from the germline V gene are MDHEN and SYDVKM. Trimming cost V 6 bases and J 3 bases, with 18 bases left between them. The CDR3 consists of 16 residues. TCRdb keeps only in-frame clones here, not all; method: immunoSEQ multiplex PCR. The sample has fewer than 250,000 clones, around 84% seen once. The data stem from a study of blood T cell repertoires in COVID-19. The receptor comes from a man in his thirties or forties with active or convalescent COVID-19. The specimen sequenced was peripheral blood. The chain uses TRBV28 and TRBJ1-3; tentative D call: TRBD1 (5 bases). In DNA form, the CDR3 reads TGTGCCAGCAGAGAATACCGACGCGGGGGTGGAAACACCATATATTTT. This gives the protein CASREYRRGGGNTIYF.